The 7 T cell receptor beta chains below were found in one sample sequenced in a study of OX40 agonist ivuxolimab in advanced cancers. Some clones are missing from TCRdb's copy, which holds only in-frame ones; the method was immunoSEQ multiplex PCR. Among some 81,000 clones listed, around 87% were seen once. This specimen was CD4+ or CD8+ T cells sorted from blood, taken in a trial of the OX40 agonist ivuxolimab. The receptors come from an adult with an advanced solid tumor such as melanoma, head and neck, liver or kidney cancer.

The chain employs TRBV28 and TRBJ2-5; D is ambiguous. V gave up 2 bases and J gave up 4 bases, with 8 bases separating them. The CDR3 contains 13 residues. CDR1 is MDHEN and CDR2 is SYDVKM in the germline V gene. The CDR3 bases are TGTGCCAGCAGTTTAATCCTGCGAGAGACCCAGTACTTC. This codes for CASSLILRETQYF.

The chain combines TRBV5-6 with TRBJ2-6; 7 nucleotides line up with TRBD2. The trim removed 3 bases at V and 2 bases at J, leaving 5 bases unmatched. Germline V lookup: CDR1 SGHDT, CDR2 YYEEEE. The CDR3 sequence is 16 residues long. The CDR3 reads CASSWRGGAGANVLTF. CDR3 in DNA: TGTGCCAGCAGCTGGAGGGGAGGGGCTGGGGCCAACGTCCTGACTTTC.

V gene TRBV5-5 combines with J gene TRBJ2-5, with D possibly being TRBD2 (7 bases). The CDR3 is made up of 13 amino acids. V was pared by 4 bases and J by 1 base, with 8 bases between. The germline V gene encodes CDR1 SGHKS and CDR2 YYEKEE (reference sequence). CDR3 nucleotide sequence: TGTGCCAGCAGCAGGGGGGGCCAAGAGACCCAGTACTTC. It specifies CASSRGGQETQYF.

The V call is TRBV5-4, the J call TRBJ1-1; tentative D call: TRBD1 (6 bases). The CDR3 runs 15 residues. V dropped 3 bases and J dropped 0 bases, with 12 bases sitting between them. The germline CDR1 and CDR2 sequences are SGHNT and YYREEE (reference sequence). The CDR3 DNA sequence: TGTGCCAGCAGCTCCCCCACAGGGATGAACACTGAAGCTTTCTTT. Translating it yields CASSSPTGMNTEAFF.

This clone was seen only a few times. This chain links TRBV4-2 with TRBJ2-3; 15 nucleotides line up with TRBD2. The junction had 4 bases not matched to a gene; V was cut back by 0 bases and J by 0 bases. The CDR3 is made up of 19 amino acids. From germline, CDR1 is LGHNA and CDR2 YNFKEQ. The DNA for the CDR3 is TGTGCCAGCAGCCAAGATGGGACTAGCGGGGGGCCGAGCACAGATACGCAGTATTTT. It encodes CASSQDGTSGGPSTDTQYF.

The CDR3 region has the DNA TGTGCCAGCAGTTCCTTAGCGGGAGTGGTCATTCAGTACTTC. Amino acid sequence: CASSSLAGVVIQYF. The chain uses TRBV28 and TRBJ2-4, with TRBD2 matching over 9 bases. This CDR3 is 14 amino acids long. V lost 4 bases to trimming and J lost 9 bases; unmatched junction nucleotides: 7. Per germline, CDR1 MDHEN and CDR2 SYDVKM.

The rearrangement joins TRBV30 to TRBJ1-2, with a tentative D call TRBD1 (5 bases). The CDR3 has 13 amino acids. Trimming took 1 base from V and 0 from J, leaving 6 bases between them. Germline CDR1 reads GTSNPN; CDR2 reads SVGIG (reference sequence). In nucleotides, the CDR3 is TGTGCCTGGAGTGGGGGGACTAACTATGGCTACACCTTC. Its protein is CAWSGGTNYGYTF.